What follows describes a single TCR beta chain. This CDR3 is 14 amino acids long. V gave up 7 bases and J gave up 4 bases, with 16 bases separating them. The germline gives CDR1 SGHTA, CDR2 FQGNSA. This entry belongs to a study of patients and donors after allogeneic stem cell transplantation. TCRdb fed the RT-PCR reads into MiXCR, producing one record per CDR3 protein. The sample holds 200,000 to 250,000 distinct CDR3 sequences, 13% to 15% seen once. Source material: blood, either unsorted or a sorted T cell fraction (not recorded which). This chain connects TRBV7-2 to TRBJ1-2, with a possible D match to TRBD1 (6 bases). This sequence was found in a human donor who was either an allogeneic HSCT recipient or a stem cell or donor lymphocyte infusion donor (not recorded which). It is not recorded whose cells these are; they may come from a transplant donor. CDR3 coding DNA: TGTGCCAGCACCATAAAAGGGGGAAGCTATGGCTACACCTTC. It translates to CASTIKGGSYGYTF.